Reported below is one T cell receptor (beta chain). Its antigen is not known. The CDR3 is 15 amino acids. With 5 bases clipped from V and 0 bases from J, the junction kept 4 bases outside the gene matches. From germline, CDR1 is SGHVS and CDR2 FQNEAQ. This sample is drawn from a study of beta chain features in type 1 diabetes. Study-wide points: There was a possibility that cDNA sequencing over-represented cells with high TCR expression. All four CD4+ subsets of Type 1 diabetes patients contained TCRB CDR3s that were moderately but significantly shorter.

CD45RO/CCR7/CD25/CD127/CD95/CD27 separated CD4+ naive, central memory, regulatory and stem cell-like memory cells by sorting. The sequenced template was cDNA made from the entire isolated RNA. Naive, central memory and regulatory T cell samples yielded roughly 3.6 million reads on average. TCRdb keeps only in-frame clones here, not all; method: immunoSEQ multiplex PCR. The sample has a few hundred thousand clones, about 15% seen once. Sequenced sample: naive CD4+ T cells from blood. This clonotype was obtained from a woman aged 18-29 years in good health. The V and J genes are TRBV7-8 and TRBJ1-1; 9 nucleotides agree with TRBD1. The CDR3 DNA follows: TGTGCCAGCAGCCCGTGGACAGGGGTGAACACTGAAGCTTTCTTT. Translating it yields CASSPWTGVNTEAFF.